The present TCR beta chain was sequenced within a study of blood T cells in healthy people across ages. Primed by a sample-barcoded 5' primer and a J-beta primer mix, a second PCR proceeded for about 6 to 11 cycles. A single record per CDR3 protein comes from TCRdb applying MiXCR to the 5' RACE reads. This sample has 800,000 or so distinct CDR3 sequences; 35% to 50% occur once, and the top ten carry 15% to 20%. No fewer than 6.5 million PBMCs went into each sample. The source is an elderly man in good health. Sequenced material: blood.

CDR3 loop: CSVGQSSGNTIYF. CDR3 DNA: TGCAGCGTGGGACAGTCCTCTGGAAACACCATATATTTT. V gene TRBV29-1 combines with J gene TRBJ1-3; 7 positions match TRBD1. Losses at the gene ends were 6 bases for V and 0 bases for J; bases not matched to a gene: 2. This CDR3 contains 13 residues. Germline V gives CDR1 SQVTM, CDR2 ANQGSEA.